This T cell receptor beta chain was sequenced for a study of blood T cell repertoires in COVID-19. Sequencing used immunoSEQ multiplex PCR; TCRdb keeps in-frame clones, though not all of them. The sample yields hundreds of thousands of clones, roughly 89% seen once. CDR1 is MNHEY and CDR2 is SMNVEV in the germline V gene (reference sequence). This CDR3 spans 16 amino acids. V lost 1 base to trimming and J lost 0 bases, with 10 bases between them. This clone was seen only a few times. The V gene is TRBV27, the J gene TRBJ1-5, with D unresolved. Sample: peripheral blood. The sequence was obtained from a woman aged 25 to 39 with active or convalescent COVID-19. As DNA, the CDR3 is TGTGCCAGCAGTTTATATCCGACACCTAGCAATCAGCCCCAGCATTTT. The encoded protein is CASSLYPTPSNQPQHF.